This passage covers 16 T cell receptor beta chains from one sample sequenced in a study of blood T cell repertoires in COVID-19. Clones were read by immunoSEQ multiplex PCR, and TCRdb kept only the in-frame ones, dropping some. The sample records about 220,000 clones, 80% to 90% being singletons. The sequenced sample was peripheral blood. These receptors came from a man in his forties who had recovered from COVID-19.

This clone was seen once. V gene TRBV9 combines with J gene TRBJ2-1; 9 bases align to TRBD2. This CDR3 contains 16 residues. Trimming cost V 3 bases and J 7 bases; bases outside gene matches: 11. Germline V gene data show CDR1 as SGDLS and CDR2 as YYNGEE. DNA for the CDR3: TGTGCCAGCAGCGCCGGGCGGCTAGCGGGAATGAATGAGCAGTTCTTC. This gives the protein CASSAGRLAGMNEQFF. Combining the CDR3 with reference TRBV9 and TRBJ2-1 gives the whole variable domain DSGVTQTPKHLITATGQRVTLRCSPRSGDLSVYWYQQSLDQGLQFLIQYYNGEERAKGNILERFSAQQFPDLHSELNLSSLELGDSALYFCASSAGRLAGMNEQFFGPGTRLTVL.

The chain carries TRBV2 and TRBJ1-2, with no clear D. The CDR3 loop spans 14 amino acids. In germline, CDR1 is SNHLY, CDR2 FYNNEI. V was clipped by 6 bases and J by 5 bases, with 16 bases between them. CDR3 DNA: TGTGCCAGCAGGGGCCCAGCAGGCTTATATGGCTACACCTTC. Its protein product is CASRGPAGLYGYTF.

The CDR3, as DNA: TGCGCCAGCAGCTTTGGAGGGCTCGGGGCCGGGGAGCTGTTTTTT. Translated, it gives CASSFGGLGAGELFF. The rearrangement uses TRBV5-1 and TRBJ2-2, with a tentative D call TRBD2 (6 bases). Germline V lookup: CDR1 SGHRS, CDR2 YFSETQ. This CDR3 region has 15 residues. V lost 2 bases to trimming and J lost 6 bases, with 14 bases between them.

The chain is built from TRBV29-1 and TRBJ2-7; no definite D call. The CDR3 covers 14 residues. Germline CDR1 SQVTM, CDR2 ANQGSEA. Trimming took off 4 bases at V and 5 bases at J, with 18 bases between the two ends. For the CDR3, the DNA is TGCAGCGTTGGAGTCCCCTGGAATGCGGACGAGCAGTACTTC. Translated: CSVGVPWNADEQYF.

The chain carries TRBV14 and TRBJ2-1; TRBD2 matches at 10 bases. Trimming removed 4 bases from V and 3 bases from J; junction bases left unmatched: 0. Per the germline V gene, CDR1 is SGHDN and CDR2 is FVKESK. The CDR3 covers 14 residues. The CDR3 is CASSRTSGYNEQFF. The DNA for the CDR3 is TGTGCCAGCAGCCGGACTAGCGGCTACAATGAGCAGTTCTTC.

V gene TRBV12-3 or TRBV12-4 combines with J gene TRBJ2-4; possible D gene TRBD2, 6 bases. Trimming cost V 7 bases and J 8 bases, with 12 bases left between them. The CDR3 runs to 12 residues. Written as DNA, the CDR3 is TGTGCCAGCACCTCGGGACTTGACATTCAGTACTTC. Translating gives CASTSGLDIQYF.

This clone was recorded at least ten times. The chain combines TRBV14 with TRBJ2-4; 7 bases match TRBD2. The CDR3 has 14 residues. Trimming cost V 4 bases and J 9 bases; bases outside gene matches: 9. Germline V gives CDR1 SGHDN, CDR2 FVKESK. CDR3 sequence reads: CASSLTLGGAIQYF. The CDR3, as DNA: TGTGCCAGCAGCCTAACCCTGGGAGGGGCCATTCAGTACTTC.

V gene TRBV11-3 combines with J gene TRBJ2-7; 7 bases line up with TRBD2. Germline CDR1 and CDR2: SGHNT and YENEEA. This CDR3 is built from 14 residues. With 2 bases clipped from V and 2 bases from J, the junction kept 3 bases outside the gene matches. CDR3 protein: CASSLSGRAYEQYF. CDR3 nucleotides: TGTGCCAGCAGCTTAAGTGGGAGGGCCTACGAGCAGTACTTC.

The chain uses TRBV27 and TRBJ2-1, with 10 bases identical to TRBD1. The CDR3 is 16 amino acids. J was trimmed by 4 bases and V by 2 bases; bases with no gene match: 5. Germline V gene lookup returns CDR1 MNHEY and CDR2 SMNVEV (reference sequence). The CDR3 DNA follows: TGTGCCAGCAGTTTACCGCCGGGACAGGGGTACAATGAGCAGTTCTTC. The encoded protein is CASSLPPGQGYNEQFF.

CDR3 protein: CASLGAGVNTEAFF. The CDR3 region has the DNA TGTGCCAGCCTCGGGGCAGGGGTGAACACTGAAGCTTTCTTT. The V call is TRBV6-5, the J call TRBJ1-1; D is perhaps TRBD1 (6 bases). The CDR3 loop spans 14 amino acids. Germline CDR1 MNHEY, CDR2 SVGAGI. Between the trimmed V and J ends, which lost 8 bases and 0 bases, there was a span of 13 bases.

V gene TRBV4-1 combines with J gene TRBJ1-2; D gene unclear. V lost 2 bases and J 8 bases, leaving 21 bases between the germline ends. The CDR3 is made up of 16 amino acids. The germline gives CDR1 MGHRA, CDR2 YSYEKL. The CDR3 nucleotides are TGCGCCAGCAGCCAACAAGTTCCCCCCTCCAGGCAAGGCTACACCTTC. Its translation: CASSQQVPPSRQGYTF.

This chain connects TRBV5-1 to TRBJ1-1; D is possibly TRBD1 (5 bases). With 5 bases removed from V and 0 bases from J, the gap between germline ends came to 11 bases. Germline-derived CDR1 and CDR2 are SGHRS and YFSETQ. The CDR3 length is 14 residues. DNA of the CDR3: TGCGCCAGCAGGGGGCCGACGTTGAACACTGAAGCTTTCTTT. Encoded protein: CASRGPTLNTEAFF.

The chain carries TRBV29-1 and TRBJ2-6; the D is unclear. Trimming shortened V by 7 bases and J by 2 bases, and 9 bases separated the two germline ends. Germline lookup yields CDR1 SQVTM and CDR2 ANQGSEA. The CDR3 spans 13 residues. The CDR3 sequence: CSADSAGANVLTF. In nucleotides, the CDR3 is TGCAGCGCAGATTCAGCTGGGGCCAACGTCCTGACTTTC.

In its sample, this clone was seen a few times. The V and J genes are TRBV11-3 and TRBJ2-1, with D possibly being TRBD1 (5 bases). The CDR3 sequence is 15 residues long. Trimming cost V 5 bases and J 11 bases, with 22 bases left between them. CDR1 is SGHNT, CDR2 YENEEA, per germline. The CDR3 nucleotides are TGTGCCAGCAGCCCCCAGGGTCGGCCCGGGCAAAAGCAGTTCTTC. Its protein product is CASSPQGRPGQKQFF.

The chain couples TRBV7-8 to TRBJ2-5; maybe TRBD1 (5 bases). This CDR3 has 13 amino acids. V lost 4 bases, J lost 2 bases, and 8 bases lay in between. The germline gives CDR1 SGHVS, CDR2 FQNEAQ. The CDR3 reads CASSSPGQETQYF. The CDR3 nucleotides are TGTGCCAGCAGCTCTCCAGGGCAAGAGACCCAGTACTTC.

The chain couples TRBV7-2 to TRBJ2-1; no firm D call. From germline, CDR1 is SGHTA and CDR2 FQGNSA. With 2 bases removed from V and 5 bases from J, the gap between germline ends came to 7 bases. This CDR3 is 13 amino acids long. CDR3 sequence reads: CASSLNADNEQFF. CDR3 coding DNA: TGTGCCAGCAGCTTAAATGCGGACAATGAGCAGTTCTTC. The variable domain in full, with the rest retrieved from reference TRBV7-2 and TRBJ2-1, is GAGVSQSPSNKVTEKGKDVELRCDPISGHTALYWYRQSLGQGLEFLIYFQGNSAPDKSGLPSDRFSAERTGGSVSTLTIQRTQQEDSAVYLCASSLNADNEQFFGPGTRLTVL.